This T cell receptor (beta chain) was profiled in a study of CD8+CD57+ T cells in acquired aplastic anemia. Overall study: CD4+ and CD8+ cells, once sorted, gave DNA averaging about 3 ug. Notes on the study in general: Patients were compared with controls for CD8+ Simpson's diversity, and no significant difference emerged. Sharing between patients and controls was observed for roughly 29 CD8+ CDR3 sequences.

Comment on this clonotype: Antigen unknown.

Per the germline V gene, CDR1 is DFQATT and CDR2 is SNEGSKA (reference sequence). The CDR3 consists of 13 residues. Unmatched junction bases numbered 2, after V lost 5 bases and J lost 2 bases. Genomic DNA constituted the template upon which TCR beta VDJ and CDR3 profiling was performed. TCRdb re-derived calls from the reads in MiXCR, one entry per CDR3 protein. Found here are about 270,000 distinct CDR3 sequences, around 60% of them singletons; the top ten hold 8%. The chain has TRBV20-1 and TRBJ2-7, with 11 bases that match TRBD2. This TCR was recovered from a human donor with severe aplastic anemia or a healthy control (not recorded which). Sequencing used sorted CD4+, CD8+, or CD8+CD57+ T cells (not recorded which) from PBMCs. The CDR3 nucleotides are TGCAGTGCTGTAGCGGGGGGGGCCTACGAGCAGTACTTC. Translating it yields CSAVAGGAYEQYF.